The TCR beta chain described here comes from a study of T cells in Graves' hyperthyroidism and ophthalmopathy. The junction had 14 bases not matched to a gene; V was cut back by 5 bases and J by 4 bases. Germline assignment: CDR1 SGHRS and CDR2 YFSETQ. This CDR3 is built from 16 residues. For ophthalmopathy patients, the Clinical Activity Score was at least 3 and the NOSPECS grade at least 4; duration was under 3 months. It was uncontrolled infection, other autoimmune disease, pregnancy or lactation that excluded patients. Each diagnosis was grounded in clinical symptoms, serum thyroxine and TRAb, thyroid ultrasound, and orbital computed tomography. The source material, RNA transcripts, was used to amplify TCR beta CDR3 regions. Primed by the HTBI set, a first-round RT-PCR was run on the TCR CDR3. TCRdb recomputed calls from the multiplex PCR reads with MiXCR, one row per CDR3 protein. The table records a few hundred thousand distinct CDR3 sequences, roughly an eighth of them present only once.

This clonotype was sampled from a woman aged 40 to 50 with Graves' ophthalmopathy. Sequenced sample: blood. V gene TRBV5-1 combines with J gene TRBJ2-5; 7 nucleotides match TRBD2. The CDR3 here is CASRYGGGSTGETQYF. The CDR3 DNA reads TGCGCCAGCAGATATGGGGGGGGTTCTACCGGAGAGACCCAGTACTTC.